These T cell receptor beta chains were read from a single sample in a study of CD8 T cells in Susac syndrome. TCRdb re-derived calls from the immunoSEQ multiplex PCR reads in MiXCR, one entry per CDR3 protein. The sample yields roughly 110,000 distinct CDR3 sequences, roughly 90% seen once. The sequencing sample was made of CD8+ T cells from PBMCs. Every receptor here comes from a human donor in good health. Each CDR3 is given with its conserved first and last residue. The D gene is left open where the match is weak. Rows give clone size only sometimes, using once, few, many, or a class for an expanded clone.

>TRBV7-9|TRBJ2-7|few|NA
TGTGCCAGCAGCAACCCAGGGACCTACGAGCAGTACTTC
CASSNPGTYEQYF
>TRBV7-9|TRBJ2-5|NA|NA
TGTGCCAGCAGCTTAGCGGAATTACTGGGGGAGACCCAGTACTTC
CASSLAELLGETQYF
>TRBV5-4|TRBJ2-2|NA|NA
TGTGCCAGCAGCTTGGACACCGGGGAGCTGTTTTTT
CASSLDTGELFF
>TRBV7-6|TRBJ1-6|NA|NA
TGTGCCAGCAGCTCTAGGGTCTATAATTCACCCCTCCACTTT
CASSSRVYNSPLHF
>TRBV7-8|TRBJ1-1|NA|TRBD1
TGTGCCAGCAGCTTTTCAGGGGGCAACACTGAAGCTTTCTTT
CASSFSGGNTEAFF
>TRBV20-1|TRBJ1-5|NA|NA
TGCAGTGCTAGAGATCTAAGGCACCAAAATAATCAGCCCCAGCATTTT
CSARDLRHQNNQPQHF
>TRBV20-1|TRBJ1-2|NA|NA
TGCAGTGCTAGACCAGGCCCAGGGGAGAAAAGCTATGGCTACACCTTC
CSARPGPGEKSYGYTF
>TRBV9|TRBJ2-5|NA|TRBD2
TGTGCCAGCAGCCCGGGACTAGCGGGAACCCAAGAGACCCAGTACTTC
CASSPGLAGTQETQYF
>TRBV27|TRBJ1-4|NA|NA
TGTGCCAGCAGTAGGGTACGGCCGGCAACTAATGAAAAACTGTTTTTT
CASSRVRPATNEKLFF
>TRBV25-1|TRBJ1-5|NA|NA
TGTGCCAGCAGCGAAGGACTTCAGCCCCAGCATTTT
CASSEGLQPQHF
>TRBV19|TRBJ1-4|NA|TRBD1
TGTGCCACCCGGACAGGGACGACTCCAACTAATGAAAAACTGTTTTTT
CATRTGTTPTNEKLFF
>TRBV20-1|TRBJ2-5|once|NA
TGCAGTGCTCCTTCGGACGATGGGGGGAGAGGGACCCAGTACTTC
CSAPSDDGGRGTQYF
>TRBV12-3/TRBV12-4|TRBJ2-2|NA|TRBD2
TGTGCCAGCAGTTTAAGGCGGGGGAGCACCGGGGAGCTGTTTTTT
CASSLRRGSTGELFF
>TRBV19|TRBJ2-5|NA|NA
TGTGCCAGTGGTGGGACGAGTAGCGGCCAAGAGACCCAGTACTTC
CASGGTSSGQETQYF
>TRBV5-1|TRBJ1-1|NA|NA
TGCGCCAGCAGCTCGTTGGACGAGAACACTGAAGCTTTCTTT
CASSSLDENTEAFF
>TRBV19|TRBJ2-5|NA|TRBD2
TGTGCCAGTAGTACCGGGACTAGCGGGACGGAGACCCAGTACTTC
CASSTGTSGTETQYF
>TRBV27|TRBJ2-6|once|TRBD2
TGTGCCAGCTCCCGGGGGGGCTGGGCCAACGTCCTGACTTTC
CASSRGGWANVLTF
>TRBV4-3|TRBJ2-7|few|TRBD1
TGCGCCAGCAGCCAAGACCCGCCGGGACAGGGGTCGTACGAGCAGTACTTC
CASSQDPPGQGSYEQYF
>TRBV10-3|TRBJ1-2|NA|NA
TGTGCCATCAGTGACCAGGGCGTGGGCTATGGCTACACCTTC
CAISDQGVGYGYTF
>TRBV6-6|TRBJ1-4|NA|NA
TGTGCCAGCAGGCTCCCAGCGGCGACTAATGAAAAACTGTTTTTT
CASRLPAATNEKLFF
>TRBV29-1|TRBJ1-2|NA|NA
TGCAGCGTTCAAGTCGCAGGGAGGTATGGCTACACCTTC
CSVQVAGRYGYTF
>TRBV6-2/TRBV6-3|TRBJ2-3|once|NA
TGTGCCAGCAGTATTTTCGGCACAGATACGCAGTATTTT
CASSIFGTDTQYF
>TRBV6-5|TRBJ2-7|NA|NA
TGTGCCAGCAGCACTACTAGCACTGCCTCCTACGAGCAGTACTTC
CASSTTSTASYEQYF
>TRBV19|TRBJ2-1|once|NA
TGTGCCAGTACCCGGCCGGGACATAACAGTGGTAGTGAGCAGTTCTTC
CASTRPGHNSGSEQFF
>TRBV6-5|TRBJ2-2|NA|TRBD1
TGTGCCAGCAGTAGACAGGGGTTCGGTACCGGGGAGCTGTTTTTT
CASSRQGFGTGELFF
>TRBV29-1|TRBJ2-2|NA|NA
TGCAGCGTTGGACGCAGCACGAACACCGGGGAGCTGTTTTTT
CSVGRSTNTGELFF
>TRBV10-3|TRBJ1-5|NA|NA
TGTGCCATCAGTGGGACAGTGGATCAGCCCCAGCATTTT
CAISGTVDQPQHF
>TRBV19|TRBJ1-5|NA|TRBD1
TGTGCCAGTAGTAATACAGGGGGTATTGGGAATCAGCCCCAGCATTTT
CASSNTGGIGNQPQHF
>TRBV15|TRBJ2-1|once|TRBD2
TGTGCCACCAGCACAAGACTAGCGGGAGATCGGTACAATGAGCAGTTCTTC
CATSTRLAGDRYNEQFF
>TRBV6-2/TRBV6-3|TRBJ2-7|NA|TRBD1
TGTGCCAGCAGTTCACCGAGAGGGACAGGGACCTACGAGCAGTACTTC
CASSSPRGTGTYEQYF
>TRBV7-8|TRBJ1-1|NA|NA
TGTGCCAGCAGGTCCGGGGTCACTGAAGCTTTCTTT
CASRSGVTEAFF
>TRBV25-1|TRBJ2-5|NA|TRBD1
TGTGCCACCAGGGGGGAGACCCAGTACTTC
CATRGETQYF
>TRBV24-1|TRBJ2-1|NA|TRBD2
TGTGCCACCAGTGATCCGGGGCTAGCGGGAGCTGAGCAGTTCTTC
CATSDPGLAGAEQFF
>TRBV7-3|TRBJ2-2|NA|TRBD1
TGTGCCAGCAGCCCCGGACAGGGAAGAGGGGAGCTGTTTTTT
CASSPGQGRGELFF
>TRBV19|TRBJ2-2|NA|TRBD1
TGTGCCAGTAAGGGGGACAGACGCGACACCGGGGAGCTGTTTTTT
CASKGDRRDTGELFF
>TRBV15|TRBJ2-1|NA|NA
TGTGCCACCAGCACGATACAGGGTAATTTTGGGTCCTACAATGAGCAGTTCTTC
CATSTIQGNFGSYNEQFF
>TRBV9|TRBJ2-1|NA|TRBD1
TGTGCCAGCAGCGTAGATCGAGGGGGCCACGACAATGAGCAGTTCTTC
CASSVDRGGHDNEQFF
>TRBV4-1|TRBJ2-5|once|TRBD2
TGCGCCAGCAAGCGGGAGGGGCAAGAGACCCAGTACTTC
CASKREGQETQYF
>TRBV3-1|TRBJ2-1|NA|TRBD2
TGTGCCAGCAGCCATGGGACTAGCGGGGGGGCCGCAGTTGAGCAGTTCTTC
CASSHGTSGGAAVEQFF